One and the same sample provided the 14 T cell receptor beta chains below, sequenced in a study of T cells in Graves' hyperthyroidism and ophthalmopathy (dated by TCRdb to about 2019). Libraries were built with multiplex PCR. The sequencing machine was an Illumina HiSeq 2000. The TCR beta CDR3 regions were amplified from the RNA transcripts. For the first round of RT-PCR on the TCR CDR3, the HTBI primer set was used together with the Qiagen OneStep RT-PCR kit. In TCRdb, the public reads were trimmed at Q25 with fastp and aligned with MiXCR, with productive beta chains retained. Each entry merges the rows of one CDR3 protein and shows their most common DNA and genes. The table for this sample lists approximately 400,000 distinct CDR3 sequences; approximately 17% of them were counted only once. The ten largest clones add up to roughly two fifths of the sample. The sequenced sample was blood. These receptors all stem from a man aged 18 to 30 with Graves' ophthalmopathy.

This clonotype appeared many times. The V call is TRBV2, the J call TRBJ1-6; 8 positions agree with TRBD1. Germline CDR1 reads SNHLY; CDR2 reads FYNNEI. This CDR3 has 14 residues. The trim removed 5 bases at V and 10 bases at J, leaving 7 bases unmatched. The CDR3 is CASSTDRVQSPLHF. The CDR3 bases are TGTGCCAGCAGTACGGACAGGGTGCAATCACCCCTCCACTTT.

This clonotype was counted a few times. The V call is TRBV28, the J call TRBJ1-3, with a tentative D call TRBD1 (6 bases). Trimming took off 0 bases at V and 3 bases at J, with 12 bases between the two ends. CDR1 is MDHEN and CDR2 is SYDVKM in the germline V gene. The length of the CDR3 is 16 residues. The DNA of the CDR3 is TGTGCCAGCAGTTTATGGGGGGCCCCGGATGGAAACACCATATATTTT. The encoded protein is CASSLWGAPDGNTIYF.

This clonotype has a count of ten or more. The gene calls are TRBV7-9 and TRBJ2-3, with TRBD2 as a possible D gene (6 bases). The germline CDR1 and CDR2 sequences are SEHNR and FQNEAQ (reference sequence). With 5 bases removed from V and 0 bases from J, the gap between germline ends came to 24 bases. The CDR3 is 19 residues long. CDR3 amino acids: CASSIFSGTLTTSTDTQYF. The CDR3 DNA follows: TGTGCCAGCAGCATCTTTAGCGGTACCCTCACTACTAGCACAGATACGCAGTATTTT.

This clonotype was seen only a few times. The chain recombines TRBV18 with TRBJ1-5; D might be TRBD1 (6 bases). The CDR3 is made up of 16 amino acids. Trimming shortened V by 2 bases and J by 2 bases, and 13 bases separated the two germline ends. Germline assignment: CDR1 KGHSH and CDR2 LQKENI. This CDR3 reads CASSPRGGLRNQPQHF. CDR3 DNA: TGTGCCAGCTCACCAAGGGGGGGACTTCGCAATCAGCCCCAGCATTTT.

There are a few counts of this clonotype. The chain uses TRBV19 and TRBJ1-2; D is uncertain. Trimming took off 6 bases at V and 0 bases at J, with 11 bases between the two ends. CDR1 LNHDA and CDR2 SQIVND come from the germline V gene (reference sequence). The CDR3 has 14 amino acids. CDR3 region: CASRQDEANYGYTF. The CDR3 DNA is TGTGCCAGTAGACAAGACGAAGCTAACTATGGCTACACCTTC.

This clonotype has just a few counts. CDR3 coding DNA: TGTGCCAGCAGCCCCAGGGGTGGGCTCAACACCGGGGAGCTGTTTTTT. It codes for CASSPRGGLNTGELFF. The chain has TRBV11-3 and TRBJ2-2; possible D gene TRBD1, 6 bases. The CDR3 is 16 residues long. Germline loops: CDR1 SGHNT, CDR2 YENEEA. V shed 5 bases and J shed 2 bases, with 15 bases lying between them.

V usage is TRBV2 and J usage is TRBJ2-1; TRBD2 aligns across 11 bases. The germline V gene has CDR1 SNHLY and CDR2 FYNNEI. Germline trimming cut 6 bases from V and 9 bases from J; bases unmatched to any gene: 16. The CDR3 sequence is 17 residues long. The CDR3 loop reads CASREKVASGGRGEQFF. CDR3 in DNA: TGTGCCAGCAGGGAAAAGGTGGCTAGCGGGGGGCGGGGTGAGCAGTTCTTC.

This clonotype was recorded at least ten times. V usage is TRBV5-1 and J usage is TRBJ2-7; 7 nucleotides line up with TRBD2. V shed 3 bases and J 1 base; nucleotides not matched to a gene: 1. This CDR3 contains 13 residues. CDR1 is SGHRS, CDR2 YFSETQ, per germline. The CDR3 DNA reads TGCGCCAGCAGCTGGGAGGGATCCTACGAGCAGTACTTC. Residues: CASSWEGSYEQYF.

A remark on this clonotype: A read error may explain this, as a much larger clone is one base away. V usage is TRBV7-2 and J usage is TRBJ2-3, with D perhaps matching TRBD1 (5 bases). V was shortened by 7 bases and J by 8 bases, with 13 bases between the two germline ends. The length of the CDR3 is 12 residues. Germline V gene lookup returns CDR1 SGHTA and CDR2 FQGNSA. The CDR3 DNA reads as TGTGCCAGCACCCAGGGAAAAGGTACGCAGTATTTT. This gives the protein CASTQGKGTQYF.

This clonotype was seen repeatedly, ten times or more. The rearrangement links TRBV7-9 to TRBJ1-2; no clear D. Germline V gene sequence: CDR1 SEHNR, CDR2 FQNEAQ (reference sequence). V lost 5 bases and J 7 bases, leaving 14 bases between the germline ends. The CDR3 length is 13 residues. The CDR3 nucleotides are TGTGCCAGCAGCCCGCTTTCGGACTCTGGCTACACCTTC. Protein sequence: CASSPLSDSGYTF.

This clonotype was seen only a few times. The gene calls are TRBV10-2 and TRBJ2-2; TRBD2 is a possible D gene (6 bases). The V and J ends lost 5 bases and 12 bases respectively, with 13 bases between them. CDR1 is WSHSY and CDR2 is SAAADI in the germline V gene. This CDR3 contains 12 residues. The CDR3, as DNA: TGCGCCAGCAGTATAGCGGAGAGCCAGCTGTTTTTT. The encoded protein is CASSIAESQLFF.

This clonotype appeared many times. This sequence joins TRBV5-1 and TRBJ2-7; either TRBD1 or TRBD2 may fit D (5 bases each). CDR1 is SGHRS and CDR2 is YFSETQ in the germline V gene. V dropped 7 bases and J dropped 2 bases, with 10 bases sitting between them. The CDR3 is made up of 12 amino acids. CDR3 protein: CASRDGPYEQYF. CDR3 sequence (DNA): TGCGCCAGCCGGGACGGTCCCTACGAGCAGTACTTC.

The sample holds many counts of this clonotype. This chain uses TRBV24-1 with TRBJ2-3, with a possible D match to TRBD2 (6 bases). V lost 4 bases to trimming and J lost 0 bases, with 13 bases between them. Germline loops: CDR1 KGHDR, CDR2 SFDVKD. This CDR3 spans 16 amino acids. CDR3 nucleotide sequence: TGTGCCACCAGTGACCCCGGGACTGGAAGCACAGATACGCAGTATTTT. This encodes CATSDPGTGSTDTQYF.

This clonotype has more than one count but fewer than ten. V gene TRBV12-3 or TRBV12-4 combines with J gene TRBJ2-3; D gene uncertain. CDR3 length: 12 residues. V lost 5 bases to trimming and J lost 5 bases, with 8 bases between them. CDR3 DNA sequence: TGTGCCAGCAGTCAGCCGGGAGATACGCAGTATTTT. It translates to CASSQPGDTQYF.